This T cell receptor beta chain was profiled in a study of CXCR3 chemokines and chemotherapy response in bladder cancer (dated by TCRdb to between 2021 and 2024). With respect to the entire study: Whether chemotherapy response in human bladder cancer was predicted by intratumoral CXCR3 chemokine system activity was examined in the study.

Measured from the cysteine to the phenylalanine, the CDR3 is 12 residues long. Just the 36-base CDR3 DNA is kept, in frame starting at base 1. The V and J ends are trimmed by 10 bases and 6 bases, leaving 15 bases between them. From a lookup of the germline V gene, CDR1 and CDR2 are MNHEY and SVGEGT. Receptor amplification or capture employed PCR. The sample was run on an Illumina HiSeq 2500. Using fastp at Q25 and MiXCR, TCRdb reprocessed the public reads and kept productive beta chains. CDR3 protein sequences are deduplicated, and each keeps its most common genes and DNA. This sample lists approximately 10,000 distinct CDR3 sequences; roughly 23% were detected once. The ten largest clones capture 8.8% of the sample. With regard to this clonotype: Its cognate antigen has yet to be identified. A far larger clone is just one base off, so this is likely a read error.

The chain employs TRBV6-2 or TRBV6-3 and TRBJ1-2, with TRBD1 perhaps the D gene, on 6 matching bases. This TCR was sampled from a human donor with bladder cancer that did not respond to neoadjuvant chemotherapy. The sample was collected from a patient whose treatment included neoadjuvant chemotherapy. The DNA reads TGTGCCATCAGGGGCCAGGGCCATGGCTACACCTTC. It codes for CAIRGQGHGYTF.